The 26 T cell receptor beta chains reported below all come from one sample, sequenced in a study of cytomegalovirus exposure and HLA in healthy donors. A multiplex PCR was run with 60 Vbeta primers and 13 Jbeta primers. The protocol was immunoSEQ multiplex PCR, while the TCRdb copy is restricted to in-frame clones and leaves out a portion. Here the sample spans over 150,000 clones, 80% being singletons. Sample: PBMCs. Receptors originate from a man aged 25 to 40 in good health and CMV-seronegative.

This clone was seen just once. This sequence joins TRBV11-2 and TRBJ1-4; a possible D gene is TRBD1 (5 bases). The CDR3 is made up of 15 amino acids. Trimming cost V 1 base and J 8 bases, with 14 bases left between them. Germline CDR1 reads SGHAT; CDR2 reads FQNNGV. The CDR3 sequence: CASSLGARGGEKLFF. The CDR3, as DNA: TGTGCCAGCAGCTTAGGGGCGAGGGGAGGCGAAAAACTGTTTTTT.

This chain joins TRBV5-3 and TRBJ2-1, with D possibly being TRBD1 (5 bases). TRBV5-3 has ORF status, its function being uncertain. V gave up 1 base and J gave up 8 bases, with 16 bases separating them. The length of the CDR3 is 15 residues. This CDR3 reads CARSLRLAGKDEQFF. CDR3 sequence (DNA): TGTGCCAGAAGCTTGCGGCTGGCAGGGAAGGATGAGCAGTTCTTC.

The table lists this clone with a count of one. Here the CDR3 DNA reads TGTGCCAGCTCACCACTGGAGGATAATCAGCCCCAGCATTTT. It specifies CASSPLEDNQPQHF. The V gene is TRBV18, the J gene TRBJ1-5; D gene ambiguous. Germline CDR1 KGHSH, CDR2 LQKENI. This CDR3 has 14 amino acids. The V and J ends lost 1 base and 4 bases respectively, with 8 bases between them.

This chain connects TRBV11-2 to TRBJ1-2; the D is unclear. Germline lookup yields CDR1 SGHAT and CDR2 FQNNGV. The germline V and J ends were trimmed by 5 bases and 4 bases, with 14 bases remaining between them. The CDR3 has 14 residues. The CDR3 loop reads CASSPRDYTYGYTF. The CDR3 region has the DNA TGTGCCAGCAGCCCGCGGGATTACACCTATGGCTACACCTTC. The full variable domain, in which reference TRBV11-2 and TRBJ1-2 provide the parts outside the CDR3, is EAGVAQSPRYKIIEKRQSVAFWCNPISGHATLYWYQQILGQGPKLLIQFQNNGVVDDSQLPKDRFSAERLKGVDSTLKIQPAKLEDSAVYLCASSPRDYTYGYTFGSGTRLTVV.

The chain has TRBV5-1 and TRBJ2-5; a weak D match, TRBD2 (7 bases). With 3 bases removed from V and 5 bases from J, the gap between germline ends came to 17 bases. The CDR3 spans 15 residues. Germline V lookup: CDR1 SGHRS, CDR2 YFSETQ. The CDR3 protein is CASSSRVGGAETQYF. CDR3 sequence (DNA): TGCGCCAGCAGCTCGAGAGTAGGGGGGGCGGAGACCCAGTACTTC.

The gene calls are TRBV7-3 and TRBJ2-7; the match to TRBD2 covers 11 bases. Germline-derived CDR1 and CDR2 are SGHTA and FQGTGA. This CDR3 contains 16 residues. V gave up 0 bases and J gave up 5 bases; unmatched junction bases: 6. The CDR3 spells CASSLTWTSGSDEQYF. The CDR3 region has the DNA TGTGCCAGCAGCTTAACCTGGACTAGCGGGTCCGACGAGCAGTACTTC. Full variable domain (outside the CDR3, taken from reference TRBV7-3 and TRBJ2-7): GAGVSQTPSNKVTEKGKYVELRCDPISGHTALYWYRQSLGQGPEFLIYFQGTGAADDSGLPNDRFFAVRPEGSVSTLKIQRTERGDSAVYLCASSLTWTSGSDEQYFGPGTRLTVT.

The rearrangement links TRBV9 to TRBJ2-2, with 13 nucleotides matching TRBD2. The V gene end was trimmed by 3 bases and the J gene end by 5 bases; junction bases not matched to a gene: 4. The CDR3 loop spans 16 amino acids. The germline CDR1 and CDR2 sequences are SGDLS and YYNGEE. CDR3: CASSAGLAGLTGELFF. The CDR3 bases are TGTGCCAGCAGCGCGGGACTAGCGGGATTGACCGGGGAGCTGTTTTTT.

This clone has more than one count but fewer than ten. The chain uses TRBV19 and TRBJ1-6; the D is unclear. This CDR3 contains 14 residues. Germline V gives CDR1 LNHDA, CDR2 SQIVND (reference sequence). The germline V and J ends were trimmed by 10 bases and 1 base, with 11 bases remaining between them. The CDR3 bases are TGTGCCACTTCCCGGGGATCCTATAATTCACCCCTCCACTTT. This translates into CATSRGSYNSPLHF. The entire variable domain, with the rest obtained from reference TRBV19 and TRBJ1-6, is as follows: DGGITQSPKYLFRKEGQNVTLSCEQNLNHDAMYWYRQDPGQGLRLIYYSQIVNDFQKGDIAEGYSVSREKKESFPLTVTSAQKNPTAFYLCATSRGSYNSPLHFGNGTRLTVT.

The gene calls are TRBV27 and TRBJ1-1; 7 nucleotides agree with TRBD1. The CDR3 spans 13 residues. The ends lost 4 bases at V and 6 bases at J; junction bases unmatched: 5. CDR1 and CDR2 (germline): MNHEY, SMNVEV (reference sequence). CDR3 loop: CASSSLQGSEAFF. CDR3 sequence (DNA): TGTGCCAGCAGTTCGCTACAGGGGTCTGAAGCTTTCTTT.

The chain links TRBV5-1 to TRBJ2-1; 11 bases agree with TRBD2. V was clipped by 4 bases and J by 10 bases; unmatched bases: 10. CDR3 length equals 15 residues. Germline V gene sequence: CDR1 SGHRS, CDR2 YFSETQ. In DNA, the CDR3 is TGCGCCAGCAGCCCAGATACTAGCGGGGGCTGGGAGCAGTTCTTC. It is translated as CASSPDTSGGWEQFF.

This chain links TRBV18 with TRBJ2-3, with D possibly TRBD1 on 5 matching bases. The germline gives CDR1 KGHSH, CDR2 LQKENI. This CDR3 has 15 amino acids. Trimming took 3 bases from V and 0 from J, leaving 10 bases between them. The CDR3 region has the DNA TGTGCCAGCTCACCTCAGGGTCTAAGCACAGATACGCAGTATTTT. It is translated as CASSPQGLSTDTQYF.

In DNA, the CDR3 is TGTGCCAGCAGTTTATGGGGGGCAGGGGGCTACACCTTC. This codes for CASSLWGAGGYTF. The chain has TRBV28 and TRBJ1-2, with D tentatively TRBD1 (6 bases). The CDR3 extends over 13 amino acids. Trimming took off 0 bases at V and 8 bases at J, with 10 bases between the two ends. The germline V gene has CDR1 MDHEN and CDR2 SYDVKM.

CDR3 loop: CASSPGQVYEQYF. CDR3 bases: TGCGCCAGCAGCCCGGGACAGGTCTACGAGCAGTACTTC. The V call is TRBV5-1, the J call TRBJ2-7; 8 positions agree with TRBD1. This CDR3 region has 13 residues. Per germline, CDR1 SGHRS and CDR2 YFSETQ. V dropped 4 bases and J dropped 3; count of bases not matched to a gene: 3. The variable domain in full, with the rest retrieved from reference TRBV5-1 and TRBJ2-7, is KAGVTQTPRYLIKTRGQQVTLSCSPISGHRSVSWYQQTPGQGLQFLFEYFSETQRNKGNFPGRFSGRQFSNSRSEMNVSTLELGDSALYLCASSPGQVYEQYFGPGTRLTVT.

The gene calls are TRBV6-5 and TRBJ1-1; D unclear. V gave up 4 bases and J gave up 1 base, with 7 bases separating them. Germline V gene data show CDR1 as MNHEY and CDR2 as SVGAGI. The CDR3 loop spans 13 amino acids. The CDR3 protein is CASSSAGNTEAFF. DNA of the CDR3: TGTGCCAGCAGTTCAGCGGGGAACACTGAAGCTTTCTTT.

V usage is TRBV7-2 and J usage is TRBJ1-6; TRBD1 matches 12 bases. The germline V gene encodes CDR1 SGHTA and CDR2 FQGNSA. Trimming at V came to 2 bases and at J to 10 bases, leaving 6 bases not matched to a gene. The CDR3 has 16 residues. CDR3 amino acids: CASSLLGTGGRSPLHF. The CDR3 DNA sequence: TGTGCCAGCAGCTTACTCGGGACAGGGGGCCGGTCACCCCTCCACTTT.

The rearrangement links TRBV2 to TRBJ1-3, with D possibly matching TRBD1 (6 bases). Germline-derived CDR1 and CDR2 are SNHLY and FYNNEI. There are 14 residues in the CDR3. V shed 11 bases and J shed 4 bases, with 18 bases lying between them. CDR3 protein: CALGGPNQGNTIYF. CDR3 DNA sequence: TGTGCCCTCGGGGGGCCCAATCAGGGAAACACCATATATTTT.

The V and J genes are TRBV10-3 and TRBJ2-5, with a weak D call TRBD2 (6 bases). This CDR3 is 16 amino acids long. Per the germline V gene, CDR1 is ENHRY and CDR2 is SYGVKD. The V end lost 6 bases, the J end lost 0 bases, and 17 bases lay between the germline ends. The CDR3 region is CAISPWERGNQETQYF. CDR3 sequence (DNA): TGTGCCATCAGCCCCTGGGAACGGGGGAACCAAGAGACCCAGTACTTC.

The chain has TRBV2 and TRBJ1-2, with D perhaps matching TRBD1 (6 bases). V dropped 4 bases and J dropped 5 bases, with 17 bases sitting between them. The V gene's germline CDR1 is SNHLY and CDR2 FYNNEI. This CDR3 comprises 15 residues. DNA for the CDR3: TGTGCCAGCAGTGTGAGGGGGAACCCCTGGTATGGCTACACCTTC. Amino acid sequence: CASSVRGNPWYGYTF.

The genes are TRBV7-9 and TRBJ1-1; D may be TRBD1 (6 bases). The V gene's germline CDR1 is SEHNR and CDR2 FQNEAQ (reference sequence). Trimming shortened V by 0 bases and J by 1 base, and 9 bases separated the two germline ends. The CDR3 is made up of 15 amino acids. CDR3 nucleotide sequence: TGTGCCAGCAGCTTAGCGCTACAGGGGAACACTGAAGCTTTCTTT. This encodes CASSLALQGNTEAFF. The variable domain in full, completed from reference TRBV7-9 and TRBJ1-1, reads DTGVSQNPRHKITKRGQNVTFRCDPISEHNRLYWYRQTLGQGPEFLTYFQNEAQLEKSRLLSDRFSAERPKGSFSTLEIQRTEQGDSAMYLCASSLALQGNTEAFFGQGTRLTVV.

The chain is built from TRBV5-1 and TRBJ1-1; D is unclear. Trimming took off 0 bases at V and 10 bases at J, with 19 bases between the two ends. The CDR3 runs 15 residues. The germline CDR1 and CDR2 sequences are SGHRS and YFSETQ. CDR3 in DNA: TGCGCCAGCAGCTTGGAAGGGATAGGAGGCCGTCCAGCTTTCTTT. It encodes CASSLEGIGGRPAFF.

The rearrangement uses TRBV10-2 and TRBJ2-1; 8 nucleotides match TRBD2. The CDR3 loop spans 14 amino acids. CDR1 and CDR2 (germline): WSHSY, SAAADI. V dropped 2 bases and J dropped 9; count of bases not matched to a gene: 6. The CDR3 sequence is CASSEALAGSEQFF. CDR3 nucleotide sequence: TGCGCCAGCAGTGAGGCGTTAGCGGGGTCTGAGCAGTTCTTC.

This clone has a single count. The gene calls are TRBV30 and TRBJ2-5, with D possibly being TRBD1 (6 bases). Per germline, CDR1 GTSNPN and CDR2 SVGIG (reference sequence). This CDR3 has 13 residues. Between the trimmed V and J ends, which lost 4 bases and 6 bases, there was a span of 15 bases. The CDR3 DNA sequence: TGTGCCTGGACGGGACACCTTATGCAGACCCAGTACTTC. As protein: CAWTGHLMQTQYF.

The chain combines TRBV27 with TRBJ2-2; 8 bases match TRBD1. After removal of 6 bases from V and 5 bases from J, the junction contained 8 bases not matched to a gene. Germline V gives CDR1 MNHEY, CDR2 SMNVEV (reference sequence). This CDR3 comprises 15 residues. CDR3 loop: CASSPQGAITGELFF. The CDR3 bases are TGTGCCAGCAGCCCCCAGGGGGCTATTACCGGGGAGCTGTTTTTT.

The V gene is TRBV19, the J gene TRBJ2-5; 7 bases line up with TRBD1. Germline CDR1 is LNHDA and CDR2 is SQIVND (reference sequence). V dropped 2 bases and J dropped 1; count of bases not matched to a gene: 4. The CDR3 length is 15 residues. This chain's CDR3 is CASSIQHRGQETQYF. CDR3 DNA sequence: TGTGCCAGTAGTATACAGCACAGGGGCCAAGAGACCCAGTACTTC. Together with reference TRBV19 and TRBJ2-5, the CDR3 gives the full variable domain: DGGITQSPKYLFRKEGQNVTLSCEQNLNHDAMYWYRQDPGQGLRLIYYSQIVNDFQKGDIAEGYSVSREKKESFPLTVTSAQKNPTAFYLCASSIQHRGQETQYFGPGTRLLVL.

The rearrangement uses TRBV19 and TRBJ2-7; D is perhaps TRBD1 (5 bases). The germline gives CDR1 LNHDA, CDR2 SQIVND (reference sequence). The CDR3 totals 14 residues. V lost 5 bases and J 0 bases, leaving 11 bases between the germline ends. This CDR3 reads CASSLNQGSYEQYF. The CDR3 nucleotides are TGTGCCAGTAGTCTAAATCAGGGCTCCTACGAGCAGTACTTC.

This clone has just a few counts. The chain carries TRBV28 and TRBJ2-2; D might be TRBD1 (5 bases). V lost 3 bases, J lost 2 bases, and 7 bases lay in between. The CDR3 has 14 amino acids. Germline CDR1 MDHEN, CDR2 SYDVKM. CDR3 bases: TGTGCCAGCAGTTTTCAGGGAAACACCGGGGAGCTGTTTTTT. As protein: CASSFQGNTGELFF.